The text below deals with one TCR gamma chain. Its matching antigen is unknown. With 1 base clipped from V and 5 bases from J, the junction kept 8 bases outside the gene matches. The CDR3 contains 14 residues. Germline V gives CDR1 VTNTFY, CDR2 YDVSTARD (reference sequence). The sample comes from a study of Vδ1+ human thymocytes. Study-level findings and limits: Thymic TRG and TRD repertoires appeared highly polyclonal, with Gaussian CDR3 length distributions.

The template was reverse-transcribed extracted RNA. The CDR3 regions were amplified by multiplex PCR from V-gene primers to a constant-region primer. TCRdb re-processed the multiplex PCR reads using CATT. The repertoire holds some 9,000 gamma-chain clones, with 56% as singletons. The V call is TRGV3, the J call TRGJ1 or TRGJ2. TCRdb is silent on the J gene; assignment here came from matching the DNA to germline. The sequenced sample consisted of Vdelta1+ gamma-delta thymocytes from the thymus. Noted subset: FACS-sorted CD3+ TCRalphabeta- TCRVdelta1+ TCRVdelta2- thymocytes. This TCR was recovered from a girl in the first two years of life who had congenital heart surgery. CDR3 protein: CATWDSKKNYKKLF. Here the CDR3 DNA reads TGTGCCACCTGGGACAGCAAGAAAAATTATAAGAAACTCTTT.